This entry is about one T cell receptor beta chain. PCR employed 60 Vbeta and 13 Jbeta primers. Method: immunoSEQ multiplex PCR; TCRdb's copy keeps in-frame clones and lacks some. The sample includes roughly 100,000 clones, 60% to 85% of them seen just once. This entry belongs to a study of cytomegalovirus exposure and HLA in healthy donors. The V gene's germline CDR1 is MDHEN and CDR2 SYDVKM. V gave up 6 bases and J gave up 4 bases; unmatched junction bases: 6. The length of the CDR3 is 14 residues. J is TRBJ1-3 and V is TRBV28, with 7 bases identical to TRBD1. Source material: PBMCs. This clonotype was obtained from a woman under 30 in good health and CMV-seropositive. The CDR3 is CASRSDRVGNTIYF. CDR3 nucleotide sequence: TGTGCCAGCAGATCAGACAGGGTCGGAAACACCATATATTTT.